This T cell receptor (beta chain) was retrieved from a study of early T cells in non-severe SARS-CoV-2 infection. On the study more broadly: The study sequenced bulk RNA from unsorted whole blood, with chains unpaired.

Attachment of unique molecular identifiers was made to individual cDNA molecules. TCRdb called the 5' RACE reads again in MiXCR, with one record for every CDR3 protein. The table shows 55,000 to 85,000 distinct CDR3 sequences, with roughly 10% occurring only once. This CDR3 contains 14 residues. V dropped 6 bases and J dropped 6 bases, with 19 bases sitting between them. Per the germline V gene, CDR1 is SQVTM and CDR2 is ANQGSEA. This clonotype has at least ten counts. This specimen consisted of whole blood, obtained at baseline. This chain uses TRBV29-1 with TRBJ2-3; perhaps D is TRBD1 or TRBD2 (5 bases each). The source is an adult who was a healthcare worker with PCR-confirmed SARS-CoV-2 infection or an uninfected control (not recorded which). CDR3 region: CSVAFGTNGDTQYF. The DNA for the CDR3 is TGCAGCGTGGCCTTTGGGACGAATGGCGATACGCAGTATTTT.